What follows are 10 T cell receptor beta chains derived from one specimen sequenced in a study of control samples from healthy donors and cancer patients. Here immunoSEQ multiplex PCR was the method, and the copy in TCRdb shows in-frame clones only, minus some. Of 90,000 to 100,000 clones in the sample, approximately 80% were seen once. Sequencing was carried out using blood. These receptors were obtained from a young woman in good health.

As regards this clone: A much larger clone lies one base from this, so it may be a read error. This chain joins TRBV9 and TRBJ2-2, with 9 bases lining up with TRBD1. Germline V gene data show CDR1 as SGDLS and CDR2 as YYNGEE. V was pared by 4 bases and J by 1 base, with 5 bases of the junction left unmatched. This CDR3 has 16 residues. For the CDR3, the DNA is TGTGCCAGCAGCCTCCGGACAGGGGAGAACACCGGGGAGCTGTTTTTT. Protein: CASSLRTGENTGELFF.

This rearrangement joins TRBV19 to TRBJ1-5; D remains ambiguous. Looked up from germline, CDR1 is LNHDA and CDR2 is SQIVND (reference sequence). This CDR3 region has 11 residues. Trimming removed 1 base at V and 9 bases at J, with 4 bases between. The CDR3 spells CASSIGGPQHF. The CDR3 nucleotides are TGTGCCAGTAGTATAGGAGGGCCCCAGCATTTT.

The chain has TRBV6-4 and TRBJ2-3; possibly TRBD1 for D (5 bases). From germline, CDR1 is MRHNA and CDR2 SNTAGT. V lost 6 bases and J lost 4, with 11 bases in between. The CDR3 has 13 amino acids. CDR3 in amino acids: CASRAGFSDTQYF. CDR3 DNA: TGTGCCAGCAGGGCAGGGTTCTCAGATACGCAGTATTTT.

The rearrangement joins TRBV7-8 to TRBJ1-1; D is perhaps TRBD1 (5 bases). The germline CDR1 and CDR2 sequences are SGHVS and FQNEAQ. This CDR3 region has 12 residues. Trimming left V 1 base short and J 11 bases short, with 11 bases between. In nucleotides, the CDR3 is TGTGCCAGCAGCTTAGTGACAGACAACGCTTTCTTT. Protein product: CASSLVTDNAFF.

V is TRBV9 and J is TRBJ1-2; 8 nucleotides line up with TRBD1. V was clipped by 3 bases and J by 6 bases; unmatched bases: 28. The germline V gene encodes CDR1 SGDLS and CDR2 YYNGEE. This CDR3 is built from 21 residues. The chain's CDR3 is CASSGLRAGTGELILTNGYTF. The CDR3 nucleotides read TGTGCCAGCAGCGGACTTAGAGCGGGGACAGGTGAACTTATCTTAACTAATGGCTACACCTTC.

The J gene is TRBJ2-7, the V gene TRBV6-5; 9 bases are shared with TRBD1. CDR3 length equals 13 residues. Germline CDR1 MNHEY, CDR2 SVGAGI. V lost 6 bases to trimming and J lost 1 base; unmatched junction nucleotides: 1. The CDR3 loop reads CASRGTGSYEQYF. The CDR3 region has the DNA TGTGCCAGCAGGGGGACAGGGTCCTACGAGCAGTACTTC.

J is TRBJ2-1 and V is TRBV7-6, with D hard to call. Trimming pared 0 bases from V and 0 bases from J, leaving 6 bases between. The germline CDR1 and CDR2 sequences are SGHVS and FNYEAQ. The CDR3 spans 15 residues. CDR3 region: CASSLAGYSYNEQFF. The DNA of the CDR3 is TGTGCCAGCAGCTTAGCAGGGTACTCCTACAATGAGCAGTTCTTC.

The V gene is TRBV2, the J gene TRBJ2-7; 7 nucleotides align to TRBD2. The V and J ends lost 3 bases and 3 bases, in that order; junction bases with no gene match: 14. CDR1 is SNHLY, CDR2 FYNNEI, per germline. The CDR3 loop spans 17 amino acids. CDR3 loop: CASSDGGEWEGNYEQYF. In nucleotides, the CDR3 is TGTGCCAGCAGTGATGGGGGGGAATGGGAGGGAAACTACGAGCAGTACTTC.

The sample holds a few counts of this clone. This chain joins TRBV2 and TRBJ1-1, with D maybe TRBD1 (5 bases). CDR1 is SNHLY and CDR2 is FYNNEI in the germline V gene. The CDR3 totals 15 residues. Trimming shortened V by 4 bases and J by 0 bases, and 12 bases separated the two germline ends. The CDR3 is CASSVEGRMNTEAFF. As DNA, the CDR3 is TGTGCCAGCAGTGTAGAGGGGCGGATGAACACTGAAGCTTTCTTT. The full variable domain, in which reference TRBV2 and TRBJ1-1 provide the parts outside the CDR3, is EPEVTQTPSHQVTQMGQEVILRCVPISNHLYFYWYRQILGQKVEFLVSFYNNEISEKSEIFDDQFSVERPDGSNFTLKIRSTKLEDSAMYFCASSVEGRMNTEAFFGQGTRLTVV.

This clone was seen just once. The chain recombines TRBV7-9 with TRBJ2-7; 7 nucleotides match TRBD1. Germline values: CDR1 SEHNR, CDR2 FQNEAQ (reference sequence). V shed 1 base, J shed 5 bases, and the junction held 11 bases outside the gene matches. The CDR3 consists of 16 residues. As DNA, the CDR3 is TGTGCCAGCAGCTTAGACCCGAGACAGGGATTGAACGAGCAGTACTTC. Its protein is CASSLDPRQGLNEQYF.